The source of this TCR beta chain is a study of cytomegalovirus exposure and HLA in healthy donors. The study ran its PCR with 60 Vbeta and 13 Jbeta primers. The data were produced by immunoSEQ multiplex PCR, yet TCRdb's version contains in-frame clones alone and is incomplete. The table records fewer than 150,000 clones, approximately 74% of them present only once. As concerns this clone: The antigen is unknown.

Germline loops: CDR1 SEHNR, CDR2 FQNEAQ (reference sequence). V shed 8 bases, J shed 0 bases, and the junction held 3 bases outside the gene matches. CDR3 length: 14 residues. General study results and limits: V- and J-gene trimming of TCR beta was linked (in a later analysis) to a missense DCLRE1C variant. Per a later analysis, HLA-associated TCR beta chains showed more clonal expansion than other, equally common TCR beta chains. Within an earlier analysis, most TCR beta V segments proved productive either about 87% or about 30% of the time.

The TCR comes from a middle-aged woman in good health and CMV-seropositive. The sequenced sample was PBMCs. The chain recombines TRBV7-9 with TRBJ2-4, with 8 bases fitting TRBD2. DNA for the CDR3: TGTGCCAGCGCCCTAGCGGGAGCCAAAAACATTCAGTACTTC. Translation gives CASALAGAKNIQYF.